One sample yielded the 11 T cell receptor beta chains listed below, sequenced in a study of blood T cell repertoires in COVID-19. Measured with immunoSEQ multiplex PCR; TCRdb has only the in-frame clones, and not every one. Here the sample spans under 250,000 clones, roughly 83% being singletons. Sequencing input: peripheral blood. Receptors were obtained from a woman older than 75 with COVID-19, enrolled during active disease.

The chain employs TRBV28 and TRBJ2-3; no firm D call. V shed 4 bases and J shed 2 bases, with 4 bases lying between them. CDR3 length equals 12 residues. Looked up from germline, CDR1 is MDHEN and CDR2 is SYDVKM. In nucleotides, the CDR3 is TGTGCCAGCAGTTCTTTCACAGATACGCAGTATTTT. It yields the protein CASSSFTDTQYF.

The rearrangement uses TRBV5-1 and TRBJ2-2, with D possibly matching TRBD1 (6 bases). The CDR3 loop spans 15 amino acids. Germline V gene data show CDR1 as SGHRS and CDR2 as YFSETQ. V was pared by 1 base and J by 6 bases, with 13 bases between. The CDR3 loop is CASSLLAGAPGELFF. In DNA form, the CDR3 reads TGCGCCAGCAGCTTGCTGGCAGGGGCGCCCGGGGAGCTGTTTTTT.

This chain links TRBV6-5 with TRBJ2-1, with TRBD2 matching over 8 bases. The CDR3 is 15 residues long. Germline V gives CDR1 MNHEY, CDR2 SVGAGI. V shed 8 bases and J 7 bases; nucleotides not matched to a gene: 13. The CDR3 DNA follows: TGTGCCAGCCGAGTAGAGGTAGCGGGGAAGAATGAGCAGTTCTTC. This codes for CASRVEVAGKNEQFF.

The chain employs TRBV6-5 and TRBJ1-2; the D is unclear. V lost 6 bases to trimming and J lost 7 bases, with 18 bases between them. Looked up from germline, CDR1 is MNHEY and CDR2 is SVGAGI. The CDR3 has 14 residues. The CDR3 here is CASSPELQYGGYTF. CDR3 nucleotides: TGTGCCAGCAGCCCCGAGCTCCAATATGGTGGCTACACCTTC.

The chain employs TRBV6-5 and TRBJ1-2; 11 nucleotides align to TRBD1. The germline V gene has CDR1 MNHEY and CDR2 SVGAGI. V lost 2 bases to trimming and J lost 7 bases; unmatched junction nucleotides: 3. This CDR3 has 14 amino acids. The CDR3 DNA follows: TGTGCCAGCAGTTACGGACAGGGGGCGAGTGGCTACACCTTC. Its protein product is CASSYGQGASGYTF.

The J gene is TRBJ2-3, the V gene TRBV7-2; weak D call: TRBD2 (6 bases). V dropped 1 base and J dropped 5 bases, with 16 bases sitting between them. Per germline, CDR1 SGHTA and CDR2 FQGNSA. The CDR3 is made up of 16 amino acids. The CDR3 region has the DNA TGTGCCAGCAGCTTAGAGGCCTCCCCGCGGGAAGATACGCAGTATTTT. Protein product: CASSLEASPREDTQYF.

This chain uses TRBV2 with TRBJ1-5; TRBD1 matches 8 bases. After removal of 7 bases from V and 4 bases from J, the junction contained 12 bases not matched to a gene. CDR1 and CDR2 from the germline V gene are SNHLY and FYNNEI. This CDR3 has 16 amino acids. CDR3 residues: CASTQDRGGSNQPQHF. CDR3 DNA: TGTGCCAGCACCCAAGACAGGGGAGGTTCGAATCAGCCCCAGCATTTT.

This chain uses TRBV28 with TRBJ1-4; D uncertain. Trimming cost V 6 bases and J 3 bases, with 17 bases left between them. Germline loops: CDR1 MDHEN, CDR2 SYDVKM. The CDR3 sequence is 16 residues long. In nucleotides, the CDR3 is TGTGCCAGCAGCAAACCAGCCGGGAGTTCTAATGAAAAACTGTTTTTT. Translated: CASSKPAGSSNEKLFF.

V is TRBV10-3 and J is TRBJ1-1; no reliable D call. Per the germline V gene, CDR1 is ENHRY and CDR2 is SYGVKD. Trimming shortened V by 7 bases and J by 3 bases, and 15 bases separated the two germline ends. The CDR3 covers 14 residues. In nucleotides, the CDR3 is TGTGCCATCAAGGGATGGGGAGGAGACACTGAAGCTTTCTTT. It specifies CAIKGWGGDTEAFF.

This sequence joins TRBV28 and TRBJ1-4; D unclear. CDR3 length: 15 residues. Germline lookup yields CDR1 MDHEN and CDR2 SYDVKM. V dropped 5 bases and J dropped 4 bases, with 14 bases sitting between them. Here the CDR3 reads CASSTRVGINEKLFF. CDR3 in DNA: TGTGCCAGCAGTACGCGGGTGGGCATTAATGAAAAACTGTTTTTT.

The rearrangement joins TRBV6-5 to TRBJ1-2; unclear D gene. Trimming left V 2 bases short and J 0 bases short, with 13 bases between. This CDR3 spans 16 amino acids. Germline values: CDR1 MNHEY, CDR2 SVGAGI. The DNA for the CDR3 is TGTGCCAGCAGTTACGGGCCCGATCCTCCTAACTATGGCTACACCTTC. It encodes CASSYGPDPPNYGYTF.